This T cell receptor beta chain was sequenced during a study of T cells expressing NK-cell markers. After re-calling the 5' RACE reads, TCRdb lists one entry per CDR3 protein, DNA absent. The ten top clones account for roughly a tenth, within a sample of over 350,000 distinct CDR3 sequences. Germline V lookup: CDR1 SGHTA, CDR2 FQGNSA. The CDR3 loop spans 14 amino acids. This clonotype was obtained from a woman between 45 and 65 years old in good health. The source material was blood T cells: a sorted CD56 or NKG2C T cell subset, CD4+ or CD8+ T cells, or bulk PBMC T cells (not recorded which). The chain carries TRBV7-2 and TRBJ1-2. This chain's CDR3 is CASSLTPPNYGYTF.